This record looks at one TCR beta chain sequence and its context. Method: immunoSEQ multiplex PCR; TCRdb's copy keeps in-frame clones and lacks some. The sample lists tens of thousands of clones; approximately 90% were seen once. The data derive from a study of resident and recirculating memory T cells in vitiligo. The CDR3 is made up of 13 amino acids. Germline assignment: CDR1 MGHRA and CDR2 YSYEKL. V was cut by 4 bases and J by 5 bases, with 9 bases left in between. No change in lesions over the prior 6 months defined stable disease. This sequence joins TRBV4-1 and TRBJ2-1; perhaps TRBD2 as D (5 bases). The sample was blood. This clonotype originated in a male donor with vitiligo. DNA for the CDR3: TGCGCCAGCAGCCTCGGGAATAACAATGAGCAGTTCTTC. It yields the protein CASSLGNNNEQFF.